The 4 T cell receptor beta chains presented below share a single source sample, sequenced in a study of regulatory T cells in long-lasting Graves disease. CDR3 regions were amplified by Arm-PCR using iRepertoire HTBI primers to build TCR beta libraries. TCRdb called the multiplex PCR reads again in MiXCR, with one record for every CDR3 protein. The sample contains approximately 490,000 distinct CDR3 sequences, roughly 15% of which appear only once. The time point denotes: newly diagnosed GD, antithyroid drugs for less than 3 months. With RNA extracted from PBMCs as input, the TCR library was made. The same data also contributed to another study, on T cells in Graves' hyperthyroidism and ophthalmopathy.

Sequencing was performed on peripheral blood mononuclear cells (PBMCs), taken at new diagnosis, from a patient treated with antithyroid drugs. The receptors shown here come from a man in his forties or fifties with Graves disease.

The rearrangement joins TRBV6-1 to TRBJ2-1; 7 nucleotides align to TRBD1. Per the germline V gene, CDR1 is MNHNS and CDR2 is SASEGT. Losses at the gene ends were 6 bases for V and 9 bases for J; bases not matched to a gene: 11. The CDR3 runs 14 residues. For the CDR3, the DNA is TGTGCCAGCAGCGCGAACACAGGGGTAAGTGAGCAGTTCTTC. Translation: CASSANTGVSEQFF.

This clonotype was recorded many times. The chain carries TRBV28 and TRBJ2-1; D might be TRBD1 (5 bases). Trimming removed 8 bases from V and 2 bases from J, with 7 bases in between. The CDR3 is made up of 12 amino acids. Germline V CDR1 and CDR2: MDHEN, SYDVKM. The CDR3 loop is CASQGTYNEQFF. The CDR3 nucleotides are TGTGCCAGCCAGGGAACCTACAATGAGCAGTTCTTC.

This clonotype has only a few counts. The chain joins TRBV7-6 to TRBJ2-7; D gene uncertain. Per germline, CDR1 SGHVS and CDR2 FNYEAQ. V was cut by 5 bases and J by 2 bases, with 13 bases left in between. This CDR3 region has 14 residues. In nucleotides, the CDR3 is TGTGCCAGCAGCCCGGACCGAACGCCCTACGAGCAGTACTTC. Encoded protein: CASSPDRTPYEQYF.

This clonotype was seen at least ten times. This chain uses TRBV9 with TRBJ1-5; no definite D call. Trimming shortened V by 0 bases and J by 2 bases, and 6 bases separated the two germline ends. The CDR3 has 14 residues. From germline, CDR1 is SGDLS and CDR2 YYNGEE. CDR3 DNA sequence: TGTGCCAGCAGCGTAGGACTGGGCAATCAGCCCCAGCATTTT. It encodes CASSVGLGNQPQHF.